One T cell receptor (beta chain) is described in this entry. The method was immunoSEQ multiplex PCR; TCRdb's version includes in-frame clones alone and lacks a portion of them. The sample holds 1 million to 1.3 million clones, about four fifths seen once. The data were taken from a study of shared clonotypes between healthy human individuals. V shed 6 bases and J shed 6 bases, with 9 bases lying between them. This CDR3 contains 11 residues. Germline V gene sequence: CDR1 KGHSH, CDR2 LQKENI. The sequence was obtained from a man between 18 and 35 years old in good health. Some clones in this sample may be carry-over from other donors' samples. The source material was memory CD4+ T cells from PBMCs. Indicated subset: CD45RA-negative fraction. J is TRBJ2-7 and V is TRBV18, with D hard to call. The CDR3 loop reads CASSLSAEQYF. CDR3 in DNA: TGTGCCAGCTCGCTCAGCGCCGAGCAGTACTTC.